The entry below gives a single T cell receptor (beta chain) sequence along with its context. Its antigen is undetermined. This sample is drawn from a study of cytomegalovirus exposure and HLA in healthy donors. For the study at large: Early released data comprised 80 million to 90 million unique TCRs from HLA-typed donors.

Overall study findings and caveats: Per a prior analysis, the majority of TCR beta V segments were productive roughly 87% or roughly 30% of the time. The analysis excluded some indistinguishable V segments, including TRBV6-2 and TRBV6-3.

Germline V gene sequence: CDR1 SGHRS, CDR2 YFSETQ. The CDR3 has 14 residues. Trimming removed 4 bases from V and 5 bases from J; junction bases left unmatched: 8. The PCR was carried out with 60 Vbeta primers and 13 Jbeta primers. Under the authors' procedure: Tens of millions of unique TCR beta chains, roughly 11 million shared, were counted in a later analysis. Using immunoSEQ multiplex PCR, the repertoire was profiled, and TCRdb retains in-frame clones only, with some absent. The V and J calls and clone size were taken over from that table, and D and trimming were inferred from the DNA. The top ten hold approximately 0.9% of the sample, which has some 110,000 clones, about 70% seen once.

This TCR derives from a woman under 40 in good health and CMV-seronegative. V usage is TRBV5-1 and J usage is TRBJ2-5; TRBD1 matches 7 bases. Sequenced sample: PBMCs. CDR3 residues: CASSRNRGGETQYF. CDR3 DNA: TGCGCCAGCAGCCGTAACAGGGGTGGGGAGACCCAGTACTTC.